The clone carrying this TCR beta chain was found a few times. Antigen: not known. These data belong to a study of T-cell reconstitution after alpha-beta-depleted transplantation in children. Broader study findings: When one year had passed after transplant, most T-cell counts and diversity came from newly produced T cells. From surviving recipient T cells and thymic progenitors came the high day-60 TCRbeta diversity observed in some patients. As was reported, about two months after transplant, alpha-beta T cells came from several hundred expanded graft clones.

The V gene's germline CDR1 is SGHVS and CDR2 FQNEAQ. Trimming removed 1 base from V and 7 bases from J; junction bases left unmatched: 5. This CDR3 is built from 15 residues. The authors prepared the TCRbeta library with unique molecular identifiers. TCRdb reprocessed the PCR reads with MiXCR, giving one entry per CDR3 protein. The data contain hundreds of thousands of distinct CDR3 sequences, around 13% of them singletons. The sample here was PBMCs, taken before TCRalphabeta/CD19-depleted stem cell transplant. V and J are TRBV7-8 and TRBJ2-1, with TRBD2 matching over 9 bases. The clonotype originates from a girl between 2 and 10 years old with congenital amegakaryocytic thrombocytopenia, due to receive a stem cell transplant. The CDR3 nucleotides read TGTGCCAGCAGCTTAGTAGCGGGAGCCCGGAATGAGCAGTTCTTC. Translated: CASSLVAGARNEQFF.